Following are 25 T cell receptor beta chains from one sample sequenced in a study of molecular identifiers for immune sequencing clone quantification (dated by TCRdb to the late 2010s). The library was obtained by PCR. The sequencer was an Illumina HiSeq 4000. TCRdb took the public reads, trimmed them with fastp at Q25, ran MiXCR for clone calling and kept in-frame beta chains. Each CDR3 protein appears once, grouped with its most common genes and DNA. The sample contains about 640,000 distinct CDR3 sequences, 20% of them found a single time. The top ten constitute roughly 0.85% of the sample. The material sequenced was naive CD8+ T cells from blood, with Jurkat cell RNA spiked in. This specimen's cell subset or site label, per the study, means: FACS-sorted CD8+CD4-CCR7+CD45RA+ naive T cells. The source is a human donor in good health. Some libraries in this study had Jurkat cell RNA spiked in.

This clonotype was detected ten times or more. One end of the junction does not line up with germline, which may come from a read error. The chain uses TRBV4-1 and TRBJ2-3; D gene unclear. The CDR3 covers 13 residues. Germline V CDR1 and CDR2: MGHRA, YSYEKL. DNA for the CDR3: TGTGCCAGCAGTCATCTGAGCACAGATACGCAGTATTTT. It specifies CASSHLSTDTQYF.

This clonotype was picked up many times. The gene calls are TRBV4-3 and TRBJ2-3; 11 bases map to TRBD2. Germline V gene lookup returns CDR1 LGHNA and CDR2 YSLEER. This CDR3 contains 15 residues. V lost 4 bases and J lost 4; bases outside the gene matches: 4. The CDR3 sequence is CASSLTSGSSDTQYF. CDR3 sequence (DNA): TGCGCCAGCAGCCTAACTAGCGGGAGTTCAGATACGCAGTATTTT.

This clonotype was seen at least ten times. The CDR3 DNA reads as TGCGCCAGCAGCCAAGGACAAGCCTCCTACGAGCAGTACTTC. The encoded protein is CASSQGQASYEQYF. The J gene is TRBJ2-7, the V gene TRBV4-3; D remains ambiguous. The germline V gene encodes CDR1 LGHNA and CDR2 YSLEER. V dropped 1 base and J dropped 0 bases, with 7 bases sitting between them. The CDR3 has 14 residues.

The CDR3 bases are TGTGCCAGCAGCGTAGCGGGGGGGTCGAACACTGAAGCTTTCTTT. Protein: CASSVAGGSNTEAFF. The chain links TRBV9 to TRBJ1-1; D is possibly TRBD1 (5 bases). CDR3 size: 15 residues. V lost 0 bases and J lost 1, with 10 bases in between. Germline assignment: CDR1 SGDLS and CDR2 YYNGEE.

This clonotype was detected many times. Here the CDR3 reads CASSPTGYSYEQYF. CDR3 sequence (DNA): TGTGCCAGCAGTCCTACAGGGTACTCCTACGAGCAGTACTTC. This sequence joins TRBV12-3 or TRBV12-4 and TRBJ2-7; D may be TRBD1 (6 bases). V was trimmed by 5 bases and J by 0 bases, leaving 11 bases between them. This CDR3 has 14 amino acids.

This clonotype was observed at least ten times. The rearrangement uses TRBV30 and TRBJ1-1; tentative D call: TRBD1 (6 bases). Germline CDR1 GTSNPN, CDR2 SVGIG (reference sequence). V gave up 1 base and J gave up 1 base, with 10 bases separating them. The CDR3 loop spans 14 amino acids. The CDR3 reads CAWSGGAANTEAFF. The CDR3, as DNA: TGTGCCTGGAGTGGGGGGGCGGCGAACACTGAAGCTTTCTTT.

This clonotype was seen a handful of times. The chain combines TRBV19 with TRBJ2-1; D possibly uses TRBD1 or TRBD2 (5 bases each). Trimming shortened V by 1 base and J by 5 bases, and 15 bases separated the two germline ends. Germline V gene lookup returns CDR1 LNHDA and CDR2 SQIVND (reference sequence). The length of the CDR3 is 16 residues. The CDR3 reads CASSIGPGTYHNEQFF. CDR3 DNA: TGTGCCAGTAGTATAGGACCAGGGACGTACCACAATGAGCAGTTCTTC.

This clonotype came up a few times. The chain carries TRBV30 and TRBJ2-2; 7 nucleotides agree with TRBD1. The CDR3 runs to 13 residues. J gave up 6 bases and V 4 bases, and 5 bases lay outside the gene matches. Germline V CDR1 and CDR2: GTSNPN, SVGIG (reference sequence). The CDR3 spells CAWNYDRAGELFF. CDR3 sequence (DNA): TGTGCCTGGAATTACGACAGGGCCGGGGAGCTGTTTTTT.

In this sample, this clonotype turned up many times. The gene calls are TRBV7-9 and TRBJ1-4; no reliable D call. CDR3 length equals 17 residues. Trimming pared 2 bases from V and 0 bases from J, leaving 13 bases between. Per the germline V gene, CDR1 is SEHNR and CDR2 is FQNEAQ (reference sequence). Here the CDR3 reads CASSLWEPPSTNEKLFF. Here the CDR3 DNA reads TGTGCCAGCAGCTTATGGGAACCTCCATCAACTAATGAAAAACTGTTTTTT. The full variable domain, with the rest looked up from reference TRBV7-9 and TRBJ1-4, is DTGVSQNPRHKITKRGQNVTFRCDPISEHNRLYWYRQTLGQGPEFLTYFQNEAQLEKSRLLSDRFSAERPKGSFSTLEIQRTEQGDSAMYLCASSLWEPPSTNEKLFFGSGTQLSVL.

This clonotype came up once. A junction end diverges from the germline sequence, so it may reflect a read error. The genes are TRBV20-1 and TRBJ1-2, with 9 positions matching TRBD1. CDR1 DFQATT and CDR2 SNEGSKA come from the germline V gene (reference sequence). CDR3 length: 12 amino acids. The CDR3 protein is CSGDRVNYGYAF. As DNA, the CDR3 is TGCAGTGGGGACAGGGTCAACTATGGCTACGCCTTC.

This clonotype appeared many times. The chain recombines TRBV4-1 with TRBJ2-7; 10 bases agree with TRBD1. Germline-derived CDR1 and CDR2 are MGHRA and YSYEKL. With V trimmed by 3 bases and J by 6 bases, 2 bases remained unmatched. CDR3 length: 13 residues. CDR3 sequence: CASSQGQGSEQYF. CDR3 nucleotide sequence: TGCGCCAGCAGCCAGGGACAGGGGAGCGAGCAGTACTTC.

The table lists this clonotype with a few counts. V and J are TRBV7-9 and TRBJ2-7, with no clear D. CDR3 length equals 15 residues. Germline loops: CDR1 SEHNR, CDR2 FQNEAQ (reference sequence). Trimming removed 0 bases at V and 3 bases at J, with 12 bases between. CDR3 amino acids: CASSLAYNNHYEQYF. The CDR3 DNA reads TGTGCCAGCAGCTTAGCGTACAATAACCACTACGAGCAGTACTTC.

On this clonotype: This may arise from a read error, as a much more abundant clone is one base away. The DNA is omitted, as the CDR3 cannot be located on it reliably, and the CDR3 follows TCRdb's listing. V is TRBV7-9 and J is TRBJ2-7; TRBD1 was called by the table and not checked on the DNA. In germline, CDR1 is SEHNR, CDR2 FQNEAQ (reference sequence). The CDR3 numbers 15 amino acids, ends counted. CDR3 amino acids: CASSGTVGGGSERYF.

This clonotype came up many times. The rearrangement uses TRBV29-1 and TRBJ2-7, with 12 bases fitting TRBD1. V was pared by 4 bases and J by 4 bases, with 5 bases of the junction left unmatched. From germline, CDR1 is SQVTM and CDR2 ANQGSEA. This CDR3 has 14 residues. As DNA, the CDR3 is TGCAGCGTTGTGGGGGGACAGGGGGCATACGAGCAGTACTTC. Translating gives CSVVGGQGAYEQYF.

There are many counts of this clonotype. The V call is TRBV13, the J call TRBJ2-5, with a tentative D call TRBD1 (5 bases). The CDR3 runs 16 residues. V lost 1 base and J lost 5, with 17 bases in between. Germline loops: CDR1 PRHDT, CDR2 FYEKMQ (reference sequence). CDR3: CASSLASDSPAETQYF. The CDR3 DNA follows: TGTGCCAGCAGCTTAGCTTCCGACAGTCCTGCGGAGACCCAGTACTTC.

Only a few counts were recorded for this clonotype. This clone may be a read error of a much larger clone one base away. The gene calls are TRBV6-2 or TRBV6-3 and TRBJ1-1, with no clear D. This CDR3 spans 12 amino acids. CDR1 MNHEY and CDR2 SVGEGT come from the germline V gene. The CDR3 DNA is TGTGCCAGCAGTTACCCCGATCCGTATGCTTCCTTT. Translating it yields CASSYPDPYASF.

Concerning this clonotype itself: One base away lies a much larger clone, so this may be a sequencing read error. The V and J genes are TRBV28 and TRBJ1-4, with 9 bases that match TRBD1. This CDR3 is built from 17 residues. J lost 11 bases, V lost 6 bases, and 19 bases had no gene match. From germline, CDR1 is MDHEN and CDR2 SYDVKM. In DNA form, the CDR3 reads TGTGCCAGCAGCCCCGGGGGGACAGGGCTTGACGTAGGGAAACTGTTTTTT. It encodes CASSPGGTGLDVGKLFF.

About this clonotype itself: One end of the junction varies from germline; a read error may be responsible. V gene TRBV25-1 combines with J gene TRBJ2-5; 9 bases are a match to TRBD2. CDR3 length: 17 amino acids. Germline loops: CDR1 MGHDK, CDR2 SYGVNS. CDR3 bases: TGTGTCAGCAGTGGATATGAAGGACTAGCGTCTTTGGAGACCCAGTACTTC. This gives the protein CVSSGYEGLASLETQYF.

This clonotype was seen a few times. The chain recombines TRBV12-3 or TRBV12-4 with TRBJ1-1, with D possibly being TRBD1 (5 bases). Trimming stripped 2 bases from V and 1 base from J, with 11 bases between. CDR3 length: 15 residues. The chain's CDR3 is CASSLYRTKNTEAFF. The CDR3 DNA sequence: TGTGCCAGCAGTTTATATAGGACAAAGAACACTGAAGCTTTCTTT.

This clonotype was seen many times. The CDR3, as DNA: TGTGCCACTAGATGGACCGGGGAGCTGTTTTTT. Protein: CATRWTGELFF. The chain carries TRBV27 and TRBJ2-2; D unresolved. CDR1 and CDR2 (germline): MNHEY, SMNVEV (reference sequence). Between the trimmed V and J ends, which lost 10 bases and 5 bases, there was a span of 8 bases. The CDR3 is 11 amino acids.

A few counts support this clonotype. The chain carries TRBV6-2 or TRBV6-3 and TRBJ1-1, with a weak D call TRBD1 (6 bases). V dropped 3 bases and J dropped 3 bases, with 17 bases sitting between them. Germline V gene sequence: CDR1 MNHEY, CDR2 SVGEGT. The CDR3 runs 16 residues. CDR3 sequence reads: CASSYVVGAGDTEAFF. The CDR3 DNA follows: TGTGCCAGCAGTTATGTGGTCGGGGCAGGGGACACTGAAGCTTTCTTT.

In the case of this clonotype: This could be a read error, since a much larger clone is one nucleotide away. The rearrangement links TRBV4-1 to TRBJ1-2; D remains ambiguous. Deletions cut 0 bases from V and 4 bases from J, with 12 bases between. Germline loops: CDR1 MGHRA, CDR2 YSYEKL. The CDR3 length is 15 residues. The CDR3 coding sequence is TGCGCCAGCAGCCAAGATAGTGGCGCGGGCTATGGCTACACCTTC. This translates into CASSQDSGAGYGYTF.

In regard to this clonotype: A much larger clone sits a single nucleotide away, making a read error possible. The genes are TRBV30 and TRBJ1-3, with D tentatively TRBD1 (5 bases). The germline V gene has CDR1 GTSNPN and CDR2 SVGIG (reference sequence). V was pared by 4 bases and J by 4 bases, with 14 bases between. CDR3 length: 14 residues. CDR3 DNA: TGTGCCTGGACCCTGGGGGTGTTCGGAAACACCATATATTTT. Protein product: CAWTLGVFGNTIYF.

This clonotype was seen repeatedly, ten times or more. The chain combines TRBV10-3 with TRBJ1-5; D may be TRBD1 (5 bases). The germline gives CDR1 ENHRY, CDR2 SYGVKD. The CDR3 is 12 residues long. Trimming left V 10 bases short and J 3 bases short, with 10 bases between. Here the CDR3 reads CASRTPNQPQHF. CDR3 nucleotides: TGTGCCAGCCGGACACCCAATCAGCCCCAGCATTTT.

This clonotype was observed at least ten times. This chain's CDR3 is CASSYSFGRREKLFF. CDR3 bases: TGTGCCAGCAGTTACTCGTTCGGTAGGAGAGAAAAACTGTTTTTT. The chain employs TRBV6-7 and TRBJ1-4; no definite D call. TRBV6-7 qualifies as an ORF whose function is uncertain. CDR3 length: 15 residues. Trimming left V 0 bases short and J 8 bases short, with 13 bases between.